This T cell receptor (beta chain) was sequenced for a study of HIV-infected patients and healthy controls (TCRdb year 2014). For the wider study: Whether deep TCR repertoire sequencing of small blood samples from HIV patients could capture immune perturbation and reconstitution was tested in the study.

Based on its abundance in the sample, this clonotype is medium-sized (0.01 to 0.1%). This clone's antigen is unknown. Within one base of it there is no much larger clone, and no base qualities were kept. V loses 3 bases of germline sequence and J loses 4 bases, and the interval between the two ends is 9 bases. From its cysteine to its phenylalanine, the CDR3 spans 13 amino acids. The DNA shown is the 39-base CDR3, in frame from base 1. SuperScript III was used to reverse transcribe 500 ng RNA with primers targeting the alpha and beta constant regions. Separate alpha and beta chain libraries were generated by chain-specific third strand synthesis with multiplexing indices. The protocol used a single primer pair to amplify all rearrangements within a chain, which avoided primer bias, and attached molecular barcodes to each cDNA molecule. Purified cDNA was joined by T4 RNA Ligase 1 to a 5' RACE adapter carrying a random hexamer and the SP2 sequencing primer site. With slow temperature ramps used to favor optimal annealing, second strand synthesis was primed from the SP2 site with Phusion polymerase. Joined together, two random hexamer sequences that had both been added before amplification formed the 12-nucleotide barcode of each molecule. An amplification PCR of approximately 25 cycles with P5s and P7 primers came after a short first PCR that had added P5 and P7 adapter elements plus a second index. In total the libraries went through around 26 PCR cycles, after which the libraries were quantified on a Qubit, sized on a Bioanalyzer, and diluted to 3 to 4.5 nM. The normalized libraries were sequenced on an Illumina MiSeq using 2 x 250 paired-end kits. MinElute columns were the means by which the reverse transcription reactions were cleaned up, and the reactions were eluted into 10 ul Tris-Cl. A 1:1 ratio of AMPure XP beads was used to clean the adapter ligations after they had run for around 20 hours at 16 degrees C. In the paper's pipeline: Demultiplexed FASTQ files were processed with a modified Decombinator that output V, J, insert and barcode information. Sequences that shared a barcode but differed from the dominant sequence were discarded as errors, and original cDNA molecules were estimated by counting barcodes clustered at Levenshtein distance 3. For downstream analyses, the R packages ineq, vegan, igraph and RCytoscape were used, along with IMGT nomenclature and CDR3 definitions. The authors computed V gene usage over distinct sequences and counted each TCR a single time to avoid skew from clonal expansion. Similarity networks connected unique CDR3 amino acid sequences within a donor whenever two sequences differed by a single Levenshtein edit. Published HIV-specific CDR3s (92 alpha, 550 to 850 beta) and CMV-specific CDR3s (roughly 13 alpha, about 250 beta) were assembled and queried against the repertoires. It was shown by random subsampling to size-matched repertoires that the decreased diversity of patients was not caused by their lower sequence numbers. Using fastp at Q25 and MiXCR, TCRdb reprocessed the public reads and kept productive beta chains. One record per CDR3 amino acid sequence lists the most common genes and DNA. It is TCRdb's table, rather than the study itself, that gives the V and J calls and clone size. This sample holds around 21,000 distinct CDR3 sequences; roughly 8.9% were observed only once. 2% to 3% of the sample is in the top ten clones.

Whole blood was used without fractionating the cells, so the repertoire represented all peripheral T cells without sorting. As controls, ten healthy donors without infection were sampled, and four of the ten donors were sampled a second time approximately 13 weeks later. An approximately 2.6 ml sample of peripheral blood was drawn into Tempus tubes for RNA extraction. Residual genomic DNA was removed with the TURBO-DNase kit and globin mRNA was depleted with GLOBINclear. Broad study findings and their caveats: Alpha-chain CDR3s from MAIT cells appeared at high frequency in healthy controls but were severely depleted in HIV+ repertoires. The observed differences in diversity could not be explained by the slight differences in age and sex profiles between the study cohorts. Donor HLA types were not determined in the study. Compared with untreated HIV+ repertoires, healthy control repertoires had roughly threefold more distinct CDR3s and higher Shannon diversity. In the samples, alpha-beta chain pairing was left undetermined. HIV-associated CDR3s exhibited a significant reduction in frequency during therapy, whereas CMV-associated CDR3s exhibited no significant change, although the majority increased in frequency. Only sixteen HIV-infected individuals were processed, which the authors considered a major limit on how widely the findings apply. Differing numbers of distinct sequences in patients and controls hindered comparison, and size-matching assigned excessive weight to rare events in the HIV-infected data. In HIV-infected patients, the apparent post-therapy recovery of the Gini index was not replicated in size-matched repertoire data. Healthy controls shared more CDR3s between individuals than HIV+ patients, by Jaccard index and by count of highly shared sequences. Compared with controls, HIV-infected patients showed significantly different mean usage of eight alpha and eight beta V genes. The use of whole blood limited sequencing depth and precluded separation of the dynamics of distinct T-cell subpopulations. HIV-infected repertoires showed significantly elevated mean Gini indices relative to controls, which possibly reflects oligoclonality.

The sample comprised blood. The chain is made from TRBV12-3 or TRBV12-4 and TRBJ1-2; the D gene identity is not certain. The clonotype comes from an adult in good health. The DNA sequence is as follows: TGTGCCAGCAGTTTTGGTCTATCCTATGGCTACACCTTC. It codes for CASSFGLSYGYTF.